These 2 T cell receptor beta chains came from one sample sequenced in a study of metastatic and nonmetastatic thyroid tumors. With MiXCR, TCRdb called clones anew from the PCR reads. The sample contains about 10,000 clones, 30% to 40% of which appear only once. Before thyroid surgery, none of the patients had received any treatment. The source material was adjacent normal tissue. These receptors came from a female donor with papillary thyroid cancer or a benign thyroid nodule (not recorded which). Some clones in this sample may be carry-over from other donors' samples.

This chain connects TRBV11-2 to TRBJ1-3; D may be TRBD1 (6 bases). The germline V and J ends were trimmed by 2 bases and 2 bases, with 10 bases remaining between them. The CDR3 covers 15 residues. Per germline, CDR1 SGHAT and CDR2 FQNNGV. The CDR3 DNA reads as TGTGCCAGCAGCTTACAGGGGACCCCTGGAAACACCATATATTTT. Its translation is CASSLQGTPGNTIYF.

By share, this clone ranks as medium-sized (0.01 to 0.1%). The V gene is TRBV5-1, the J gene TRBJ1-4; D ambiguous. Germline lookup yields CDR1 SGHRS and CDR2 YFSETQ. The CDR3 runs to 15 residues. Trimming pared 3 bases from V and 0 bases from J, leaving 9 bases between. The CDR3 protein is CASSSNIATNEKLFF. The CDR3 DNA reads TGCGCCAGCAGCTCTAACATTGCAACTAATGAAAAACTGTTTTTT. Full variable domain (outside the CDR3, taken from reference TRBV5-1 and TRBJ1-4): KAGVTQTPRYLIKTRGQQVTLSCSPISGHRSVSWYQQTPGQGLQFLFEYFSETQRNKGNFPGRFSGRQFSNSRSEMNVSTLELGDSALYLCASSSNIATNEKLFFGSGTQLSVL.